This TCR beta chain was recovered during a study of CD8 T cells in Susac syndrome. Study results and limitations: The study recognized that its TCR sequencing and HLA analysis covered a relatively small number of individuals.

CD8+ and CD4+ blood T cells underwent TCR beta sequencing. Each multiple sclerosis control was a treatment-naive patient with relapsing-remitting disease that was either stable or active. Germline CDR1 and CDR2: LNHDA and SQIVND (reference sequence). CDR3 size: 15 residues. Trimming at V came to 2 bases and at J to 6 bases, leaving 4 bases not matched to a gene. An input of about 0.5 to 1 ug of RNA was subjected to reverse transcription using random hexamers. With immunoSEQ multiplex PCR, TCR beta CDR3 was amplified across 54 Vbeta and 13 Jbeta. A single record per CDR3 protein comes from TCRdb applying MiXCR to the immunoSEQ multiplex PCR reads. Of about 130,000 distinct CDR3 sequences in the sample, more than 85% were seen once. In this sample, this clonotype turned up once. Its antigen is not identified.

What was sequenced was CD8+ T cells from PBMCs. This clonotype originated in a human donor with multiple sclerosis. The chain is built from TRBV19 and TRBJ2-1; TRBD2 aligns across 10 bases. In nucleotides, the CDR3 is TGTGCCAGTAGTATAAGAGCGGGAGGGATCAATGAGCAGTTCTTC. Translating it yields CASSIRAGGINEQFF.